One sample yielded the 4 T cell receptor beta chains listed below, sequenced in a study of T-cell memory formation after mild COVID-19. From the 5' RACE reads, TCRdb called clonotypes with MiXCR, one entry per CDR3 protein. The table records roughly 400,000 distinct CDR3 sequences, roughly 15% of them present only once. Input material: PBMCs or a T cell subset sorted from them (not recorded which). Receptors were obtained from a young man who had mild COVID-19 (a few samples of this study predate the infection). Cell type and time point are not known.

This clonotype was counted ten times or more. This chain links TRBV20-1 with TRBJ2-5; D is tentatively TRBD1 or TRBD2 (6 bases each). Germline-derived CDR1 and CDR2 are DFQATT and SNEGSKA (reference sequence). The CDR3 totals 12 residues. V lost 3 bases to trimming and J lost 3 bases, with 8 bases between them. CDR3: CSARGGEETQYF. The CDR3, as DNA: TGCAGTGCTAGGGGGGGCGAAGAGACCCAGTACTTC.

This chain links TRBV5-4 with TRBJ1-2; 10 nucleotides line up with TRBD1. CDR1 is SGHNT, CDR2 YYREEE, per germline (reference sequence). With V trimmed by 4 bases and J by 13 bases, 10 bases remained unmatched. CDR3 length: 13 residues. The CDR3 bases are TGTGCCAGCAGCCAGACAGGGGGCGCGTCTGCCACCTTC. As protein: CASSQTGGASATF. Complete variable domain (other parts from reference TRBV5-4 and TRBJ1-2): ETGVTQSPTHLIKTRGQQVTLRCSSQSGHNTVSWYQQALGQGPQFIFQYYREEENGRGNFPPRFSGLQFPNYSSELNVNALELDDSALYLCASSQTGGASATFGSGTRLTVV.

The rearrangement links TRBV28 to TRBJ1-1, with D hard to call. The CDR3 sequence is 12 residues long. The ends were cut back, 5 bases at V and 4 bases at J, with 8 bases in the middle. The germline V gene encodes CDR1 MDHEN and CDR2 SYDVKM. The CDR3 coding sequence is TGTGCCAGCAGTGACGAGGGCACTGAAGCTTTCTTT. Protein sequence: CASSDEGTEAFF.

This clonotype turned up a few times. This chain links TRBV25-1 with TRBJ2-1, with D perhaps assigned TRBD1 or TRBD2 (5 bases each). Trimming pared 4 bases from V and 3 bases from J, leaving 25 bases between. The length of the CDR3 is 19 residues. In germline, CDR1 is MGHDK, CDR2 SYGVNS. CDR3 loop: CASSVSVRGPTPLYNEQFF. Here the CDR3 DNA reads TGTGCCAGCAGTGTATCAGTGAGGGGTCCGACACCACTCTACAATGAGCAGTTCTTC.